The T cell receptor beta chain described here comes from a study of T-cell reconstitution after alpha-beta-depleted transplantation in children. J gave up 7 bases and V 3 bases, and 7 bases lay outside the gene matches. Looked up from germline, CDR1 is WSHSY and CDR2 is SAAADI. CDR3 length: 15 amino acids. This clonotype has ten or more counts. Unique molecular identifiers were used to barcode this TCRbeta library. A single record per CDR3 protein comes from TCRdb applying MiXCR to the PCR reads. This table has 300,000 to 400,000 distinct CDR3 sequences, 13% appearing once. The sequencing here drew on PBMCs, taken from the stem cell graft. The sequence was collected from a human donor who donated a stem cell graft to a child with Fanconi anemia. The chain uses TRBV10-2 and TRBJ2-1, with 9 bases that match TRBD2. The CDR3 region has the DNA TGCGCCAGCAGTGACGCGCGGGGGGGCCGGAATGAGCAGTTCTTC. This translates into CASSDARGGRNEQFF.